The clone carrying this T cell receptor (beta chain) was seen a few times. What it recognizes is unknown. This CDR3 spans 16 amino acids. Germline V lookup: CDR1 MGHDK, CDR2 SYGVNS. Trimming removed 3 bases from V and 2 bases from J, with 11 bases in between. The data were taken from a study of beta chain features in type 1 diabetes. The isolated RNA, all of it, was reverse transcribed, so expressed TCRB transcripts were what got sequenced. Sequencing was performed with immunoSEQ multiplex PCR; in TCRdb, only in-frame clones are kept and a portion is missing. Of hundreds of thousands of clones in the sample, around 15% are singletons; the top ten hold approximately 7%. Notes on the study in general: For Type 1 diabetes patients, all four CD4+ subsets carried TCRB CDR3s that were moderately but significantly shorter. For type 1 diabetes patients, VDJ junctions showed fewer insertions and more deletions.

This chain joins TRBV25-1 and TRBJ2-6; D unresolved. The sample taken for sequencing was central memory CD4+ T cells from blood. The source is a man aged 30 to 39 in good health. The CDR3: CASSDSWRTGANVLTF. Written as DNA, the CDR3 is TGTGCCAGCAGTGATAGCTGGCGAACTGGGGCCAACGTCCTGACTTTC. The whole variable domain, remainder taken from reference TRBV25-1 and TRBJ2-6, is EADIYQTPRYLVIGTGKKITLECSQTMGHDKMYWYQQDPGMELHLIHYSYGVNSTEKGDLSSESTVSRIRTEHFPLTLESARPSHTSQYLCASSDSWRTGANVLTFGAGSRLTVL.